Listed below are T cell receptor beta chains from one sample, sequenced in a study of T cell repertoires and Cas9 in healthy adults. Repertoires were generated with immunoSEQ multiplex PCR, while TCRdb's copy carries only in-frame clones and drops some. The sample lists more than 1,200 clones, around 81% seen once, with about 9.1% in the top ten. Material: SpCas9-reactive Tregs (CD4+, CD25+, CD127-, CD137+, CD154-) from PBMCs; culture status not recorded. The source of these receptors is a human donor in good health. CDR3s include the opening cysteine and the closing phenylalanine or tryptophan. Fields, in order: CDR3 protein, CDR3 DNA, J gene, clone size, D gene, V gene. The D gene is left open where the match is weak. Clone sizes are given selectively: once, few, many, or a class where the clone is expanded.

CASSAVEGGYGYTF | TGTGCCAGCAGCGCGGTGGAGGGTGGCTATGGCTACACCTTC | TRBJ1-2 | NA | NA | TRBV9
CASSLRGEAFF | TGCGCCAGCAGCTTAAGAGGAGAAGCTTTCTTT | TRBJ1-1 | few | NA | TRBV5-1
CASSMQGRGTTEAFF | TGTGCCAGCAGTATGCAGGGGCGGGGAACGACTGAAGCTTTCTTT | TRBJ1-1 | NA | NA | TRBV6-1
CASSQDGRSNQPQHF | TGCGCCAGCAGCCAAGATGGACGGAGCAATCAGCCCCAGCATTTT | TRBJ1-5 | NA | NA | TRBV4-1
CASGSIYDRVSSTDTQYF | TGTGCTAGTGGTTCGATCTACGACAGGGTCTCTAGCACAGATACGCAGTATTTT | TRBJ2-3 | NA | TRBD1 | TRBV12-5
CASSLSGEAFF | TGTGCCAGCAGCTTATCGGGTGAAGCTTTCTTT | TRBJ1-1 | few | NA | TRBV11-2
CASRVHVLQQRKNIQYF | TGTGCCAGCAGAGTACACGTGCTACAGCAAAGAAAAAACATTCAGTACTTC | TRBJ2-4 | NA | NA | TRBV21-1
CASSSQGVEETQYF | TGTGCCAGCAGCTCCCAGGGGGTGGAAGAGACCCAGTACTTC | TRBJ2-5 | NA | TRBD1 | TRBV11-2
CATGAGQGDTEAFF | TGTGCCACAGGGGCGGGACAGGGCGACACTGAAGCTTTCTTT | TRBJ1-1 | once | TRBD1 | TRBV10-3
CASSQGGPLNIQYF | TGTGCCAGCAGCCAGGGAGGACCCTTAAACATTCAGTACTTC | TRBJ2-4 | NA | NA | TRBV11-2
CASSFPDVGETQYF | TGTGCCAGCAGCTTCCCAGACGTAGGAGAGACCCAGTACTTC | TRBJ2-5 | NA | NA | TRBV7-2
CASSVGGGNSPLHF | TGTGCCAGCAGCGTAGGCGGGGGCAATTCACCCCTCCACTTT | TRBJ1-6 | NA | NA | TRBV9
CASRGLGVGNTIYF | TGTGCCAGCAGAGGCCTAGGGGTTGGAAACACCATATATTTT | TRBJ1-3 | NA | NA | TRBV2
CASSLTGGLPAQQFF | TGTGCCAGCAGCTTAACTGGGGGACTGCCCGCCCAGCAGTTCTTC | TRBJ2-1 | few | NA | TRBV7-3
CASSLAGRGAKNIQYF | TGTGCCAGCAGCTTGGCGGGGAGGGGGGCCAAAAACATTCAGTACTTC | TRBJ2-4 | NA | NA | TRBV13
CASSARGEGGIQYF | TGTGCCAGCAGCGCCCGGGGCGAGGGAGGGATTCAGTACTTC | TRBJ2-4 | NA | TRBD2 | TRBV9
CASSLGQGRNSPLHF | TGTGCCAGCAGCTTAGGACAGGGTAGGAATTCACCCCTCCACTTT | TRBJ1-6 | NA | TRBD1 | TRBV7-8
CASSQKPSDRWYQETQYF | TGTGCCAGCTCACAAAAACCGAGCGACAGATGGTACCAAGAGACCCAGTACTTC | TRBJ2-5 | NA | NA | TRBV18
CASRKAGTGDQPQHF | TGCGCCAGCAGGAAGGCAGGGACAGGGGATCAGCCCCAGCATTTT | TRBJ1-5 | few | TRBD1 | TRBV4-1
CASSLGRGARNTDTQYF | TGTGCCAGCAGCTTGGGCCGAGGGGCACGGAACACAGATACGCAGTATTTT | TRBJ2-3 | NA | NA | TRBV5-4
CAISDSGNYGYTF | TGTGCCATCAGTGATTCAGGCAACTATGGCTACACCTTC | TRBJ1-2 | once | NA | TRBV10-3
CASSLAPADTGELFF | TGTGCCAGCAGCTTGGCACCTGCGGACACCGGGGAGCTGTTTTTT | TRBJ2-2 | NA | NA | TRBV5-4
CASSGQITGEAFF | TGCGCCAGCAGCGGTCAGATCACAGGGGAAGCTTTCTTT | TRBJ1-1 | NA | NA | TRBV5-1
CASSPITGVDTQYF | TGTGCCAGCAGTCCAATAACAGGGGTAGATACGCAGTATTTT | TRBJ2-3 | once | TRBD1 | TRBV7-7
CAISESDRGRGRDQPQHF | TGTGCCATCAGTGAGTCAGACAGGGGGCGAGGAAGGGATCAGCCCCAGCATTTT | TRBJ1-5 | NA | TRBD1 | TRBV10-3
CASSLVRGDDEQFF | TGCGCCAGCAGCTTGGTAAGAGGGGACGATGAGCAGTTCTTC | TRBJ2-1 | NA | NA | TRBV5-1
CSAQGQETQYF | TGCAGTGCGCAGGGTCAAGAGACCCAGTACTTC | TRBJ2-5 | NA | NA | TRBV20-1
CASSNGFQNTGELFF | TGTGCCAGCAGCAACGGGTTCCAGAACACCGGGGAGCTGTTTTTT | TRBJ2-2 | few | NA | TRBV28
CASSLGDVGGETQYF | TGCGCCAGCAGCTTGGGGGATGTTGGCGGAGAGACCCAGTACTTC | TRBJ2-5 | NA | NA | TRBV5-1
CASRTVLGNTEAFF | TGTGCCAGTAGGACGGTCCTGGGGAACACTGAAGCTTTCTTT | TRBJ1-1 | NA | NA | TRBV19
CASSERTGTHYGYTF | TGCGCCAGCAGCGAAAGGACAGGCACCCACTATGGCTACACCTTC | TRBJ1-2 | NA | TRBD1 | TRBV5-1